This is a list of T cell receptor beta chains from one sample in a study of blood T cells in healthy people across ages. TCRdb ran MiXCR on the 5' RACE reads and lists one entry per CDR3 protein. The data contain about 780,000 distinct CDR3 sequences, around 50% of them seen just once; the ten biggest clones take up 15% to 20%. Input material: blood. Receptors were obtained from a man older than 75 in good health. CDR3s include the opening cysteine and the closing phenylalanine or tryptophan. The D gene is left open where the match is weak. Only some rows state a clone size, as once, few, many or a class for expanded clones.

TRBJ1-1 NA TRBV25-1 NA TGTGCCAGCAGTGAGACCGGGACCCAACAGAACACTGAAGCTTTCTTT CASSETGTQQNTEAFF
TRBJ2-1 NA TRBV20-1 TRBD2 TGCAGTGCTACTAAACCCGGGACTAGCGCTTCCAATGAGCAGTTCTTC CSATKPGTSASNEQFF
TRBJ2-3 few TRBV15 NA TGTGCCACCAGCGGGGAAGGTGGCACAGATACGCAGTATTTT CATSGEGGTDTQYF
TRBJ1-5 NA TRBV5-1 TRBD1 TGCGCCAGCAGCTTATGGACAGGTGGTCAGCCCCAGCATTTT CASSLWTGGQPQHF
TRBJ2-5 NA TRBV14 NA TGTGCCAGCAGCCAACTCATCCAAGAGACCCAGTACTTC CASSQLIQETQYF
TRBJ1-1 NA TRBV5-1 NA TGCGCCAGCAGCTTCGGGGTCGGCGTTCAGAACACTGAAGCTTTCTTT CASSFGVGVQNTEAFF
TRBJ2-7 many TRBV7-2 TRBD2 TGTGCCAGCAGCAAACTAGCGGAGGAGGCCTACGAGCAGTACTTC CASSKLAEEAYEQYF
TRBJ2-7 few TRBV7-8 TRBD2 TGTGCCAGCAGCTTAGGTCTCGCAGCGGGAGGTTACGAGCAGTACTTC CASSLGLAAGGYEQYF
TRBJ2-1 NA TRBV9 NA TGTGCCAGCAGCGCAACGACGTTTCCGAGCTCCTACAATGAGCAGTTCTTC CASSATTFPSSYNEQFF
TRBJ2-7 NA TRBV6-5 TRBD1 TGTGCCAGCAGATCCCTCGGACAGGATGTTTACGAGCAGTACTTC CASRSLGQDVYEQYF
TRBJ2-4 NA TRBV29-1 NA TGCAGCGCGAGGACGGGGGTAGATGCCAAAAACATTCAGTACTTC CSARTGVDAKNIQYF
TRBJ2-7 NA TRBV7-2 NA TGTGCCAGCTGCCTGGGCCAGGGACCCTACGAGCAGTACTTC CASCLGQGPYEQYF
TRBJ2-1 NA TRBV11-2 TRBD2 TGTGCCAGCAGCACCCTAGCGGGCTACAATGAGCAGTTCTTC CASSTLAGYNEQFF
TRBJ1-6 NA TRBV15 TRBD1 TGTGCCACCAGCAGGGGCAGGGGGTTGTCTTACCCCCTCCACTTT CATSRGRGLSYPLHF